Listed below are T cell receptor beta chains from one sample, sequenced in a study of cytomegalovirus exposure and HLA in healthy donors. The data were produced by immunoSEQ multiplex PCR, yet TCRdb's version contains in-frame clones alone and is incomplete. The sample gives over 40,000 clones, about 77% of which show up once; under 3.5% is in the top ten. The sample consisted of PBMCs. The source of these receptors is a woman between 40 and 50 years old in good health and CMV-seropositive. Each CDR3 is given with its conserved first and last residue. The order of the fields is J gene, clone size, V gene, D gene, CDR3 protein, CDR3 DNA. A D gene is named only where the DNA matches it firmly. Size is stated for part of the rows, as once, few or many counts, or as a class when the clone is expanded.

J: TRBJ1-4
size: .
V: TRBV7-2
D: .
CDR3: CASSLESRRINEKLFF
DNA: TGTGCCAGCAGCTTAGAGTCGCGGCGGATAAATGAAAAACTGTTTTTT

J: TRBJ2-4
size: .
V: TRBV4-3
D: .
CDR3: CASSQDPTGSVQYF
DNA: TGCGCCAGCAGCCAAGACCCCACAGGCTCGGTTCAGTACTTC

J: TRBJ2-5
size: .
V: TRBV10-3
D: .
CDR3: CAISAFLAETQYF
DNA: TGTGCCATCAGTGCTTTTCTAGCAGAGACCCAGTACTTC

J: TRBJ1-2
size: .
V: TRBV11-2
D: .
CDR3: CASSLNRGGIYGYTF
DNA: TGTGCCAGCAGCTTGAATAGGGGAGGAATTTATGGCTACACCTTC

J: TRBJ2-1
size: .
V: TRBV6-1
D: TRBD2
CDR3: CATKGLAGGNEQFF
DNA: TGTGCCACGAAGGGACTAGCGGGGGGGAATGAGCAGTTCTTC

J: TRBJ2-7
size: .
V: TRBV11-2
D: .
CDR3: CASSLRGGTPFLF
DNA: TGTGCCAGCAGCTTAAGGGGCGGGACTCCCTTCCTCTTC

J: TRBJ2-3
size: .
V: TRBV5-4
D: .
CDR3: CASSLTTGMLTDTQYF
DNA: TGTGCCAGCAGCCTAACAACAGGGATGTTGACAGATACGCAGTATTTT

J: TRBJ2-2
size: few
V: TRBV7-3
D: TRBD1
CDR3: CASRRGQGTGELFF
DNA: TGTGCCAGCAGGAGGGGGCAGGGCACCGGGGAGCTGTTTTTT

J: TRBJ2-1
size: few
V: TRBV5-1
D: .
CDR3: CASSLDRIANEQFF
DNA: TGCGCCAGCAGCTTGGACCGGATAGCGAATGAGCAGTTCTTC

J: TRBJ1-4
size: .
V: TRBV5-1
D: TRBD1
CDR3: CASSYGTGDEKLFF
DNA: TGCGCCAGCAGCTACGGGACAGGGGATGAAAAACTGTTTTTT

J: TRBJ2-7
size: .
V: TRBV28
D: TRBD1
CDR3: CASTRQGPSYEQYF
DNA: TGTGCCAGCACCCGACAGGGACCCTCCTACGAGCAGTACTTC

J: TRBJ2-2
size: .
V: TRBV29-1
D: .
CDR3: CSAVRDLNTGELFF
DNA: TGCAGCGCCGTCAGGGACTTGAACACCGGGGAGCTGTTTTTT

J: TRBJ2-3
size: .
V: TRBV7-2
D: TRBD2
CDR3: CATLAGGLRTDTQYF
DNA: TGTGCCACCCTAGCGGGGGGGTTGCGCACAGATACGCAGTATTTT

J: TRBJ2-1
size: .
V: TRBV7-3
D: TRBD2
CDR3: CASSQSGGAWNEQFF
DNA: TGTGCCAGCAGCCAGAGCGGGGGGGCCTGGAATGAGCAGTTCTTC

J: TRBJ2-3
size: .
V: TRBV4-1
D: TRBD2
CDR3: CASSQVPRGEGTQYF
DNA: TGCGCCAGCAGCCAAGTCCCGCGGGGGGAAGGTACGCAGTATTTT

J: TRBJ2-5
size: .
V: TRBV5-1
D: TRBD1
CDR3: CASSRTPGGQETQYF
DNA: TGCGCCAGCAGCCGAACTCCAGGGGGTCAAGAGACCCAGTACTTC

J: TRBJ2-1
size: .
V: TRBV30
D: TRBD2
CDR3: CARTAGGNNEQFF
DNA: TGTGCCCGGACAGCGGGGGGGAACAATGAGCAGTTCTTC

J: TRBJ1-2
size: once
V: TRBV10-2
D: .
CDR3: CASSPQGGNGYTF
DNA: TGCGCCAGCAGTCCCCAGGGTGGGAATGGCTACACCTTC

J: TRBJ2-5
size: .
V: TRBV7-3
D: TRBD2
CDR3: CASSLREGETQYF
DNA: TGTGCCAGCAGCTTAAGGGAGGGGGAGACCCAGTACTTC

J: TRBJ1-1
size: few
V: TRBV30
D: TRBD1
CDR3: CAWMRNPGQGSTEAFF
DNA: TGTGCCTGGATGCGCAATCCGGGACAGGGGTCCACTGAAGCTTTCTTT

J: TRBJ2-5
size: .
V: TRBV19
D: .
CDR3: CASSSGPSSAQYF
DNA: TGTGCCAGTAGTAGTGGCCCCTCATCTGCCCAGTACTTC

J: TRBJ2-7
size: .
V: TRBV10-3
D: TRBD1
CDR3: CAISLMTGSYEQYF
DNA: TGTGCCATCAGCCTGATGACAGGGTCCTACGAGCAGTACTTC

J: TRBJ2-2
size: .
V: TRBV9
D: .
CDR3: CASSVDGDFTGELFF
DNA: TGTGCCAGCAGCGTAGACGGGGACTTCACCGGGGAGCTGTTTTTT

J: TRBJ1-2
size: few
V: TRBV14
D: .
CDR3: CASSQDQFRYTF
DNA: TGTGCCAGCAGCCAAGATCAGTTTCGATACACCTTC

J: TRBJ2-2
size: few
V: TRBV29-1
D: TRBD1
CDR3: CSVGGLPGQEHTGELFF
DNA: TGCAGCGTTGGGGGGCTACCGGGACAGGAACACACCGGGGAGCTGTTTTTT

J: TRBJ2-5
size: .
V: TRBV6-5
D: .
CDR3: CASRALGLQETQYF
DNA: TGTGCCAGCAGAGCTCTTGGTTTACAAGAGACCCAGTACTTC

J: TRBJ2-1
size: .
V: TRBV4-1
D: .
CDR3: CASSPVQWGGVNEQFF
DNA: TGCGCCAGCAGCCCAGTTCAGTGGGGGGGCGTAAATGAGCAGTTCTTC

J: TRBJ1-1
size: few
V: TRBV7-7
D: .
CDR3: CASSPGQLNTEAFF
DNA: TGTGCCAGCAGCCCCGGACAGTTGAACACTGAAGCTTTCTTT

J: TRBJ2-7
size: .
V: TRBV7-2
D: .
CDR3: CASSSTPGAYEQYF
DNA: TGTGCCAGCAGCTCAACCCCAGGGGCCTACGAGCAGTACTTC

J: TRBJ2-3
size: .
V: TRBV10-1
D: TRBD2
CDR3: CASGLAGTDTQYF
DNA: TGCGCCAGCGGACTAGCGGGCACAGATACGCAGTATTTT

J: TRBJ1-4
size: few
V: TRBV19
D: TRBD1
CDR3: CASSKTGSGKLFF
DNA: TGTGCCAGTAGTAAGACAGGGTCTGGAAAACTGTTTTTT

J: TRBJ1-1
size: .
V: TRBV2
D: TRBD1
CDR3: CASSEEQDRGRRAEAFF
DNA: TGTGCCAGCAGTGAAGAACAGGACAGGGGGCGCAGGGCTGAAGCTTTCTTT

J: TRBJ2-7
size: .
V: TRBV7-9
D: .
CDR3: CASSSPARYEQYF
DNA: TGTGCCAGCAGCTCCCCGGCTAGATACGAGCAGTACTTC

J: TRBJ2-5
size: .
V: TRBV5-1
D: .
CDR3: CASSLALGQKETQYF
DNA: TGCGCCAGCAGCTTGGCCTTGGGGCAGAAAGAGACCCAGTACTTC

J: TRBJ2-5
size: few
V: TRBV19
D: TRBD2
CDR3: CASSIRGLAETQYF
DNA: TGTGCCAGTAGTATCCGCGGACTAGCGGAGACCCAGTACTTC

J: TRBJ1-1
size: .
V: TRBV7-9
D: .
CDR3: CASSLVLGRAFF
DNA: TGTGCCAGCAGCTTAGTTTTAGGGAGAGCTTTCTTT

J: TRBJ1-2
size: .
V: TRBV2
D: .
CDR3: CASSLDSVSGYTF
DNA: TGTGCCAGCAGTCTGGACAGCGTTTCTGGCTACACCTTC

J: TRBJ2-2
size: few
V: TRBV19
D: TRBD1
CDR3: CASSGTVDGELFF
DNA: TGTGCCAGTAGTGGGACAGTTGACGGGGAGCTGTTTTTT

J: TRBJ1-2
size: .
V: TRBV7-3
D: .
CDR3: CASSSTPGSGGYTF
DNA: TGTGCCAGCAGTTCGACGCCAGGATCCGGTGGCTACACCTTC